The clone carrying this T cell receptor (beta chain) was recorded at least ten times. CDR1 and CDR2 (germline): SNHLY, FYNNEI. The ends lost 2 bases at V and 6 bases at J; junction bases unmatched: 3. CDR3 length equals 15 residues. Thyroid surgery was preceded by no treatment in any patient. The data derive from a study of metastatic and nonmetastatic thyroid tumors. Background on the study: The authors compared repertoires across blood and tumor or nodule tissue from malignant and benign thyroid patients.

TCRdb reassembled clones from the PCR reads with MiXCR. In the table there are tens of thousands of clones, around 16% of which are singletons. This sequence originates from a male donor with papillary thyroid cancer or a benign thyroid nodule (not recorded which). Some clones in this sample may be carry-over from other donors' samples. Sequencing used blood. This chain joins TRBV2 and TRBJ1-5; TRBD1 matches 11 bases. CDR3 protein: CASSEQDRGLQPQHF. CDR3 DNA sequence: TGTGCCAGCAGTGAACAGGACAGGGGGCTTCAGCCCCAGCATTTT.